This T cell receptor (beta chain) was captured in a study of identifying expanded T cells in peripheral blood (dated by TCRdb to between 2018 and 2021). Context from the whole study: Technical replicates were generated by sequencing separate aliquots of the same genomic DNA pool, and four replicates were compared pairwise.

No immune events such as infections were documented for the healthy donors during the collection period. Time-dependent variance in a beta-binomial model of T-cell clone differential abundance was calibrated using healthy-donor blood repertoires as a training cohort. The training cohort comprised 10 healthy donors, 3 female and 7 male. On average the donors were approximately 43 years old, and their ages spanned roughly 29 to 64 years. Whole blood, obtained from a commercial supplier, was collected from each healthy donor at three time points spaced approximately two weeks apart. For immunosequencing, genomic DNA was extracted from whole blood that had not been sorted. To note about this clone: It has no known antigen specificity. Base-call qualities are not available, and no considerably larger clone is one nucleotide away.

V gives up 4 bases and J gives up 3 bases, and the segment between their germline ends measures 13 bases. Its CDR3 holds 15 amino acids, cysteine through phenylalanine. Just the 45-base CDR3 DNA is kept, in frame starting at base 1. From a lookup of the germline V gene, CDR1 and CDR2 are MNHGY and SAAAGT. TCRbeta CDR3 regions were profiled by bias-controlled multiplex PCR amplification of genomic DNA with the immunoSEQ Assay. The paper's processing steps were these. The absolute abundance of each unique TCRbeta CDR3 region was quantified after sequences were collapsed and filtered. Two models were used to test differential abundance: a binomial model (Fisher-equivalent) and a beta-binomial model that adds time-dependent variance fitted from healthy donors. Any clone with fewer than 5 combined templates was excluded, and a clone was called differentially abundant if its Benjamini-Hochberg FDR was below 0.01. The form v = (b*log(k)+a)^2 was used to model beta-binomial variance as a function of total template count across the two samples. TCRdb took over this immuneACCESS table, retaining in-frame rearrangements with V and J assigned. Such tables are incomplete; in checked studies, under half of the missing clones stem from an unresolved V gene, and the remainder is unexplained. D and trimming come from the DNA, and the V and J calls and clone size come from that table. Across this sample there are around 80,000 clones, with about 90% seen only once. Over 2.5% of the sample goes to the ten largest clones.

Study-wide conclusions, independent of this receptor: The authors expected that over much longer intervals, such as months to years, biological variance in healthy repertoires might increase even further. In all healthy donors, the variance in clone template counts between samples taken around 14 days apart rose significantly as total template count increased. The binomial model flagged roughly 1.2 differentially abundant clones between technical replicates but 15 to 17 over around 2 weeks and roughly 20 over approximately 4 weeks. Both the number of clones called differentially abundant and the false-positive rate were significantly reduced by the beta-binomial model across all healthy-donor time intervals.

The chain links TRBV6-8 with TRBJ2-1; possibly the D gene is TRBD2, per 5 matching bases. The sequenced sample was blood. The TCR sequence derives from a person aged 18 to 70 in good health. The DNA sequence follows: TGTGCCAGCAGTTGGGGAGTAGCGCACTACAATGAGCAGTTCTTC. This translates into CASSWGVAHYNEQFF.